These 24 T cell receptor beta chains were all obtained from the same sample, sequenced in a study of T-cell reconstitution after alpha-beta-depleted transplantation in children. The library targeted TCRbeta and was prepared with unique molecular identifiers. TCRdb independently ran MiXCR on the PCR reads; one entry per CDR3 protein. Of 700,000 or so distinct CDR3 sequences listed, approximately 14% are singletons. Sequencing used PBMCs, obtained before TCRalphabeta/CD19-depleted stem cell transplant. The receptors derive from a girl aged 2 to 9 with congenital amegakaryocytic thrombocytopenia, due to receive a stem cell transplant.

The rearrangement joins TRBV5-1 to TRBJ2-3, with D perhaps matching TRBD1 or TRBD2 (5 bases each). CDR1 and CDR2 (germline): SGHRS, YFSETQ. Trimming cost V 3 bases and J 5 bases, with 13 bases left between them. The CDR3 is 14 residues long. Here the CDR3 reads CASSSDTGQDTQYF. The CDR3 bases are TGCGCCAGCAGCTCGGACACGGGGCAAGATACGCAGTATTTT.

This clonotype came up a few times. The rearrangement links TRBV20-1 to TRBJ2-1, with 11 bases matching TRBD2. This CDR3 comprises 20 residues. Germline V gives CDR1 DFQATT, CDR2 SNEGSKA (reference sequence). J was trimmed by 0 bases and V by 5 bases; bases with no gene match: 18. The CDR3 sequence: CSAPTRPGTSGWSSYNEQFF. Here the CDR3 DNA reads TGCAGTGCTCCCACACGCCCCGGGACTAGCGGATGGAGCTCCTACAATGAGCAGTTCTTC.

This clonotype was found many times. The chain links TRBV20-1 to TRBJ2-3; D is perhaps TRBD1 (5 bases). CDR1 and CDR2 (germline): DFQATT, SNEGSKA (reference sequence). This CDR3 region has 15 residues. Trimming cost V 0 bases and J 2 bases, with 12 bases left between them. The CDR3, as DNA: TGCAGTGCTAGAGATGGCAGGGCGTACACAGATACGCAGTATTTT. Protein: CSARDGRAYTDTQYF.

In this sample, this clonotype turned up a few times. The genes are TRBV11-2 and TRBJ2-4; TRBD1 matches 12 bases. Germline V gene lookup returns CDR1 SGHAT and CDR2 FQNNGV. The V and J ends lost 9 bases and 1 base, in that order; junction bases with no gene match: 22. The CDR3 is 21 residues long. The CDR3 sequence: CASEIGRPGTGGDLAKNIQYF. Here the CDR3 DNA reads TGTGCCAGTGAAATAGGCCGTCCAGGGACAGGGGGCGATTTGGCCAAAAACATTCAGTACTTC.

The CDR3 region is CASSLRQSGANVLTF. As DNA, the CDR3 is TGCGCCAGCAGCTTGAGACAGTCTGGGGCCAACGTCCTGACTTTC. The genes are TRBV5-1 and TRBJ2-6, with TRBD1 as a possible D gene (5 bases). V shed 1 base and J shed 1 base, with 6 bases lying between them. CDR3 size: 15 residues. Germline CDR1 reads SGHRS; CDR2 reads YFSETQ.

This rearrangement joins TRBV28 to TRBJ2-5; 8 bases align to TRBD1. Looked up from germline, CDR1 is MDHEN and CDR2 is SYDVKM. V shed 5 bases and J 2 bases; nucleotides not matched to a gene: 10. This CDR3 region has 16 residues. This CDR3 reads CASSVTGTGAQETQYF. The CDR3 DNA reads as TGTGCCAGCAGTGTCACCGGGACAGGTGCACAAGAGACCCAGTACTTC.

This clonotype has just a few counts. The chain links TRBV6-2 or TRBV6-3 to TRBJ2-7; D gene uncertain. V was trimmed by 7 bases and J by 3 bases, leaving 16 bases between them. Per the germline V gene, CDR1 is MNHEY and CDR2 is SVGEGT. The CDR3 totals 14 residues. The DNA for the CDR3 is TGTGCCAGCACTACATCCCTTGTGGTCTACGAGCAGTACTTC. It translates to CASTTSLVVYEQYF.

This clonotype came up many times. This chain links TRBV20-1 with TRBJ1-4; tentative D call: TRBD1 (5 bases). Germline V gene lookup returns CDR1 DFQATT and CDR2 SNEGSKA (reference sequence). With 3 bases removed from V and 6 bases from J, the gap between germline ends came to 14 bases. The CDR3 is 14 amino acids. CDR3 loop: CSASPGHGYEKLFF. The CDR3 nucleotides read TGCAGTGCTAGCCCTGGACACGGTTATGAAAAACTGTTTTTT.

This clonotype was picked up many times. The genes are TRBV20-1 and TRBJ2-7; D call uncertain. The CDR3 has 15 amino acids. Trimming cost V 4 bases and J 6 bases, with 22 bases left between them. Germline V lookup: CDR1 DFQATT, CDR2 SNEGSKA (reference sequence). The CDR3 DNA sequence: TGCAGTGCTAATTTAGCCGAAAGGTCCCCTCGCGAGCAGTACTTC. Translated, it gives CSANLAERSPREQYF.

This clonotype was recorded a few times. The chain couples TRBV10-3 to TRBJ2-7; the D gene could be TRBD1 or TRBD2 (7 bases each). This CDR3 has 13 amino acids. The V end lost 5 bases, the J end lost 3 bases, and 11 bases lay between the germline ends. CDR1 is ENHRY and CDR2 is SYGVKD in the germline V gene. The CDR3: CAISQGGYYEQYF. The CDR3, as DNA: TGTGCCATCAGTCAGGGGGGGTACTACGAGCAGTACTTC.

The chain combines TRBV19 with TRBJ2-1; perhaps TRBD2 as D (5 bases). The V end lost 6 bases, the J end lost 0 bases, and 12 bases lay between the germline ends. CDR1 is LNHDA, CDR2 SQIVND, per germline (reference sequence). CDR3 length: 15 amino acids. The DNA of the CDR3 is TGTGCCAGTAGGGGCTGGGAGAGCTCCTACAATGAGCAGTTCTTC. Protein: CASRGWESSYNEQFF. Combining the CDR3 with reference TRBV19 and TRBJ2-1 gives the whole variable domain DGGITQSPKYLFRKEGQNVTLSCEQNLNHDAMYWYRQDPGQGLRLIYYSQIVNDFQKGDIAEGYSVSREKKESFPLTVTSAQKNPTAFYLCASRGWESSYNEQFFGPGTRLTVL.

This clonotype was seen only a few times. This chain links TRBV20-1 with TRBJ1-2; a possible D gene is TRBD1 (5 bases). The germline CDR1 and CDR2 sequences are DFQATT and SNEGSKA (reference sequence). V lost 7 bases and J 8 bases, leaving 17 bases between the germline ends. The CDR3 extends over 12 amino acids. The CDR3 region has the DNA TGCAGTGACTGGGACGGGGCACGGGGCTACACCTTC. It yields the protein CSDWDGARGYTF.

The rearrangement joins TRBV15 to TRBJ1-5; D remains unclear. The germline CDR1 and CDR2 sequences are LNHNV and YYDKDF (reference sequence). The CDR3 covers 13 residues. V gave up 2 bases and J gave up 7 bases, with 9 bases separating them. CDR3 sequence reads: CATSRRDLQPQHF. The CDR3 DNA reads TGTGCCACCAGCAGACGGGATTTACAGCCCCAGCATTTT.

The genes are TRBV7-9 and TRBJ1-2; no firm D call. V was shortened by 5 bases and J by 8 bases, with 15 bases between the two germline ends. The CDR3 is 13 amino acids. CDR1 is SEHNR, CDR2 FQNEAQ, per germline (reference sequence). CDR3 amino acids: CASSHAPGYGYTF. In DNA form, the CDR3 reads TGTGCCAGCAGCCATGCCCCAGGTTACGGCTACACCTTC.

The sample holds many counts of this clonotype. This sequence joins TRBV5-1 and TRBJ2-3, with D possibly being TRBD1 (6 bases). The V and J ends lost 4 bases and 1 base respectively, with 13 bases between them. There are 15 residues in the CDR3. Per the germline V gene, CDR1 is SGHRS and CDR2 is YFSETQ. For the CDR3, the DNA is TGCGCCAGCAGCGGCCGGACAGATCGCACAGATACGCAGTATTTT. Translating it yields CASSGRTDRTDTQYF.

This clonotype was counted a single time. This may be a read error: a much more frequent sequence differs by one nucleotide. CDR3 in DNA: TGTGCCATCGATTCCGGGACTAACGGAAAGCAGTTCTTC. This sequence encodes CAIDSGTNGKQFF. The V and J genes are TRBV10-3 and TRBJ2-1, with TRBD2 identical over 7 bases. The CDR3 has 13 amino acids. From germline, CDR1 is ENHRY and CDR2 SYGVKD. The V gene end was trimmed by 8 bases and the J gene end by 11 bases; junction bases not matched to a gene: 12.

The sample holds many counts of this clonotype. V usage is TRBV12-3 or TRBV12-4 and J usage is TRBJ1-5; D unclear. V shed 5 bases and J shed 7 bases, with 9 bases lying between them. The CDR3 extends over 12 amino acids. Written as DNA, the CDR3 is TGTGCCAGCAGTGATCGGAGGCAGCCCCAGCATTTT. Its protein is CASSDRRQPQHF.

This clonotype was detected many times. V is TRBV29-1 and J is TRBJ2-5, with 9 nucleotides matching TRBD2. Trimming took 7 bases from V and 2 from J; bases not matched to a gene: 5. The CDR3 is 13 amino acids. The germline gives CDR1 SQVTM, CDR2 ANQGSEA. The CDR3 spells CSAVGLAQETQYF. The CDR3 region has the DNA TGCAGCGCCGTAGGACTAGCGCAAGAGACCCAGTACTTC. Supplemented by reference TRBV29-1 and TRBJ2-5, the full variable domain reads SAVISQKPSRDICQRGTSLTIQCQVDSQVTMMFWYRQQPGQSLTLIATANQGSEATYESGFVIDKFPISRPNLTFSTLTVSNMSPEDSSIYLCSAVGLAQETQYFGPGTRLLVL.

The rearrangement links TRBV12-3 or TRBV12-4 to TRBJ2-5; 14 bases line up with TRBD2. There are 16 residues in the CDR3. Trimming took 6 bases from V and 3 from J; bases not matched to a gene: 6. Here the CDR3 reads CASSPPGLAGEETQYF. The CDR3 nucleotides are TGTGCCAGCAGCCCCCCGGGACTAGCGGGAGAAGAGACCCAGTACTTC.

DNA for the CDR3: TGCAGTGCTAGTAACCGCCAGGCCCACGGGCAGTACTTC. The encoded protein is CSASNRQAHGQYF. The rearrangement uses TRBV20-1 and TRBJ2-7; D gene uncertain. CDR1 and CDR2 (germline): DFQATT, SNEGSKA (reference sequence). The V gene lost 3 bases and the J gene lost 9 bases, with 18 bases spanning the gap. The CDR3 has 13 residues.

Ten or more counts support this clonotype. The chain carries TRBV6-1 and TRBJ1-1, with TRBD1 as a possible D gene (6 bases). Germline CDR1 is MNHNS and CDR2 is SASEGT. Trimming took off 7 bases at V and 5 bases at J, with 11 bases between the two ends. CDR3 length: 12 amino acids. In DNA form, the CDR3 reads TGTGCCAGCACCAGGGGAGTGACTGAAGCTTTCTTT. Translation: CASTRGVTEAFF.

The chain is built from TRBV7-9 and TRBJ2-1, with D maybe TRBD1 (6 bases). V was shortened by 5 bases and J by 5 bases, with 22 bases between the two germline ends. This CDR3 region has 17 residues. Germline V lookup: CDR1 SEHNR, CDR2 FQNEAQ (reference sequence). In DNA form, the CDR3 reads TGTGCCAGCAGCCCTGGGGACATCTCTCCCTCGGACAATGAGCAGTTCTTC. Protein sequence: CASSPGDISPSDNEQFF.

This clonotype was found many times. CDR3 in amino acids: CSARETGGNLEQFF. CDR3 in DNA: TGCAGTGCCCGGGAGACAGGGGGGAATTTAGAGCAGTTCTTC. This chain uses TRBV20-1 with TRBJ2-1, with 9 bases lining up with TRBD1. The CDR3 consists of 14 residues. V dropped 6 bases and J dropped 10; count of bases not matched to a gene: 13. Germline CDR1 is DFQATT and CDR2 is SNEGSKA (reference sequence).

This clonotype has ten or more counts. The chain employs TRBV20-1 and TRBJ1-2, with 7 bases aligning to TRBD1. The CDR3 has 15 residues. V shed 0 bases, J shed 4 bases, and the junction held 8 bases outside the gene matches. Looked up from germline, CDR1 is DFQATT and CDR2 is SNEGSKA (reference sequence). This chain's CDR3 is CSARDSNQGGYGYTF. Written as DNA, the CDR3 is TGCAGTGCTAGAGATTCCAATCAGGGGGGCTATGGCTACACCTTC.